Below are 20 T cell receptor beta chains sequenced from a single sample in a study of cytomegalovirus exposure and HLA in healthy donors. The PCR employed 60 Vbeta primers together with 13 Jbeta primers. Sequencing was performed with immunoSEQ multiplex PCR; in TCRdb, only in-frame clones are kept and a portion is missing. The sample comprises fewer than 200,000 clones, about 12% of which are singletons, and 7.5% to 10% rests with the top ten. The sample comprised PBMCs. These receptors all come from a man aged 45-60 years in good health and CMV-seropositive.

The rearrangement uses TRBV18 and TRBJ2-5; 9 nucleotides match TRBD1. Unmatched junction bases numbered 3, after V lost 4 bases and J lost 0 bases. The CDR3 has 15 residues. CDR1 is KGHSH and CDR2 is LQKENI in the germline V gene. The CDR3 coding sequence is TGTGCCAGCTCACAGGGACAGGGACACCAAGAGACCCAGTACTTC. It codes for CASSQGQGHQETQYF. Full variable domain (missing parts from reference TRBV18 and TRBJ2-5): NAGVMQNPRHLVRRRGQEARLRCSPMKGHSHVYWYRQLPEEGLKFMVYLQKENIIDESGMPKERFSAEFPKEGPSILRIQQVVRGDSAAYFCASSQGQGHQETQYFGPGTRLLVL.

This rearrangement joins TRBV10-3 to TRBJ1-4, with 7 bases fitting TRBD1. V lost 6 bases, J lost 3 bases, and 4 bases stayed unmatched. Germline V CDR1 and CDR2: ENHRY, SYGVKD. This CDR3 has 14 residues. CDR3 in DNA: TGTGCCATCAGCCCCGGACAGGCTAATGAAAAACTGTTTTTT. This encodes CAISPGQANEKLFF.

The rearrangement links TRBV15 to TRBJ2-7; TRBD2 aligns across 7 bases. This CDR3 spans 14 amino acids. The V gene's germline CDR1 is LNHNV and CDR2 YYDKDF (reference sequence). V was pared by 5 bases and J by 0 bases, with 4 bases of the junction left unmatched. For the CDR3, the DNA is TGTGCCACCAGCTCAGGCGGGAGCTCCTACGAGCAGTACGTC. Translation: CATSSGGSSYEQYV.

The V call is TRBV7-8, the J call TRBJ1-2, with 7 bases matching TRBD1. The CDR3 is made up of 14 amino acids. Germline V gene lookup returns CDR1 SGHVS and CDR2 FQNEAQ. The J segment lost 3 bases and the V segment lost 5 bases, leaving 6 bases of the junction unmatched. CDR3 coding DNA: TGTGCCAGCAGCCTTTCCGACAGGGACTATGGCTACACCTTC. It encodes CASSLSDRDYGYTF.

The chain combines TRBV19 with TRBJ2-7; 7 nucleotides line up with TRBD2. V trimming: 4 bases; J trimming: 0 bases; junction bases outside the gene matches: 3. CDR1 is LNHDA, CDR2 SQIVND, per germline (reference sequence). The CDR3 loop spans 14 amino acids. The CDR3, as DNA: TGTGCCAGTAGTACTACTAGCGTCTCCTACGAGCAGTACTTC. Translated: CASSTTSVSYEQYF.

There are a few counts of this clone. The chain couples TRBV5-1 to TRBJ2-3, with 9 bases fitting TRBD2. Looked up from germline, CDR1 is SGHRS and CDR2 is YFSETQ. The ends lost 4 bases at V and 4 bases at J; junction bases unmatched: 10. The CDR3 runs to 16 residues. The CDR3 reads CASSPGGGAISDTQYF. The CDR3 DNA reads as TGCGCCAGCAGCCCTGGCGGGGGGGCCATATCAGATACGCAGTATTTT. The entire variable domain, with the rest obtained from reference TRBV5-1 and TRBJ2-3, is as follows: KAGVTQTPRYLIKTRGQQVTLSCSPISGHRSVSWYQQTPGQGLQFLFEYFSETQRNKGNFPGRFSGRQFSNSRSEMNVSTLELGDSALYLCASSPGGGAISDTQYFGPGTRLTVL.

This chain uses TRBV7-2 with TRBJ2-3; possible D gene TRBD1, 5 bases. Germline loops: CDR1 SGHTA, CDR2 FQGNSA. The CDR3 runs 14 residues. Trimming took 1 base from V and 4 from J, leaving 9 bases between them. CDR3 sequence reads: CASSLGGLADTQYF. As DNA, the CDR3 is TGTGCCAGCAGCTTAGGGGGCCTCGCAGATACGCAGTATTTT.

The chain recombines TRBV10-3 with TRBJ2-7, with 7 bases aligning to TRBD2. V dropped 6 bases and J dropped 0; count of bases not matched to a gene: 8. CDR3 length: 15 residues. CDR1 and CDR2 from the germline V gene are ENHRY and SYGVKD. DNA for the CDR3: TGTGCCATCAGCGATCGGCGCGGGAGCTCCTACGAGCAGTACTTC. It codes for CAISDRRGSSYEQYF.

V is TRBV11-2 and J is TRBJ2-7, with 8 positions matching TRBD1. V dropped 2 bases and J dropped 1; count of bases not matched to a gene: 10. This CDR3 has 17 residues. CDR1 and CDR2 from the germline V gene are SGHAT and FQNNGV. Here the CDR3 reads CASSLIRGQGISYEQYF. DNA for the CDR3: TGTGCCAGCAGCTTAATCCGAGGACAGGGAATATCCTACGAGCAGTACTTC.

This clone is a singleton in its sample. The J gene is TRBJ2-7, the V gene TRBV11-3, with 7 bases identical to TRBD1. The CDR3 is 16 amino acids. J gave up 0 bases and V 5 bases, and 10 bases lay outside the gene matches. In germline, CDR1 is SGHNT, CDR2 YENEEA. The CDR3 DNA sequence: TGTGCCAGCAGCCCAAAAGGGACAGTAAGCTCCTACGAGCAGTACTTC. Its translation is CASSPKGTVSSYEQYF.

The J gene is TRBJ1-1, the V gene TRBV7-3; possible D gene TRBD1, 6 bases. This CDR3 has 14 amino acids. The germline V gene has CDR1 SGHTA and CDR2 FQGTGA. The V gene lost 6 bases and the J gene lost 4 bases, with 15 bases spanning the gap. Written as DNA, the CDR3 is TGTGCCAGCAGAATACAGGGTTGGAGCACTGAAGCTTTCTTT. Its translation is CASRIQGWSTEAFF.

The genes are TRBV29-1 and TRBJ1-6; 9 nucleotides match TRBD1. The CDR3 loop spans 13 amino acids. With 7 bases clipped from V and 8 bases from J, the junction kept 6 bases outside the gene matches. Germline V gene sequence: CDR1 SQVTM, CDR2 ANQGSEA. CDR3 in amino acids: CSARDREDSPLHF. The CDR3 nucleotides are TGCAGCGCCCGGGACAGGGAGGATTCACCCCTCCACTTT.

The V gene is TRBV30, the J gene TRBJ2-1, with TRBD2 identical over 9 bases. The CDR3 runs 16 residues. Trimming at V came to 0 bases and at J to 0 bases, leaving 3 bases not matched to a gene. Germline CDR1 is GTSNPN and CDR2 is SVGIG (reference sequence). CDR3: CAWSVLAGDSYNEQFF. The CDR3 DNA reads TGTGCCTGGAGTGTTTTAGCGGGGGACTCCTACAATGAGCAGTTCTTC.

This clone was detected a few times. The junction and the germline gene differ at one end; a read error may be behind it. The J gene is TRBJ1-1, the V gene TRBV18; 7 bases are a match to TRBD1. The length of the CDR3 is 16 residues. CDR1 and CDR2 from the germline V gene are KGHSH and LQKENI. CDR3 nucleotides: TGTGCCAGCTCACCTTCGGCCGGACAGGTGAAGACTGAAGCTTTCTTT. It yields the protein CASSPSAGQVKTEAFF.

This clone occurred a few times. The chain employs TRBV4-2 and TRBJ2-7; TRBD1 aligns across 7 bases. The CDR3 has 18 residues. The ends lost 0 bases at V and 4 bases at J; junction bases unmatched: 15. The germline gives CDR1 LGHNA, CDR2 YNFKEQ. CDR3 in amino acids: CASSQERSAAGGSYEQYF. The CDR3 DNA is TGTGCCAGCAGCCAAGAAAGGTCTGCGGCAGGGGGATCGTACGAGCAGTACTTC.

This clone showed up just a few times. V usage is TRBV28 and J usage is TRBJ2-2; TRBD1 matches at 7 bases. This CDR3 has 16 residues. V shed 9 bases, J shed 6 bases, and the junction held 16 bases outside the gene matches. Germline CDR1 is MDHEN and CDR2 is SYDVKM. DNA for the CDR3: TGTGCCAGTCTTCCCACGACAGGGTGGGGGTCCGGGGAGCTGTTTTTT. Protein: CASLPTTGWGSGELFF.

J is TRBJ1-6 and V is TRBV7-2; D is possibly TRBD1 (5 bases). With 5 bases removed from V and 7 bases from J, the gap between germline ends came to 12 bases. This CDR3 has 14 residues. Germline CDR1 and CDR2: SGHTA and FQGNSA. CDR3 amino acids: CASSPWKGNSPLHF. CDR3 nucleotide sequence: TGTGCCAGCAGCCCCTGGAAGGGGAATTCACCCCTCCACTTT.

The CDR3 sequence is CASSFTGGGNNQPQHF. In DNA form, the CDR3 reads TGTGCCAGCAGCTTCACAGGGGGCGGCAATAATCAGCCCCAGCATTTT. The chain employs TRBV7-8 and TRBJ1-5, with TRBD1 matching 9 bases. This CDR3 region has 16 residues. The V and J ends lost 3 bases and 4 bases, in that order; junction bases with no gene match: 7. Germline V gene data show CDR1 as SGHVS and CDR2 as FQNEAQ.

This clone was recorded a few times. The chain carries TRBV7-2 and TRBJ1-1; D is unclear. This CDR3 has 12 residues. With 3 bases removed from V and 1 base from J, the gap between germline ends came to 3 bases. CDR1 and CDR2 from the germline V gene are SGHTA and FQGNSA. CDR3 DNA: TGTGCCAGCAGCTTCTGGAACACTGAAGCTTTCTTT. This translates into CASSFWNTEAFF.

The chain has TRBV7-2 and TRBJ1-1; D may be TRBD1 (6 bases). The germline V and J ends were trimmed by 1 base and 5 bases, with 14 bases remaining between them. This CDR3 has 15 residues. Per the germline V gene, CDR1 is SGHTA and CDR2 is FQGNSA. The CDR3 loop is CASSLVGGRGTEAFF. CDR3 in DNA: TGTGCCAGCAGCTTAGTGGGGGGGCGCGGGACTGAAGCTTTCTTT.